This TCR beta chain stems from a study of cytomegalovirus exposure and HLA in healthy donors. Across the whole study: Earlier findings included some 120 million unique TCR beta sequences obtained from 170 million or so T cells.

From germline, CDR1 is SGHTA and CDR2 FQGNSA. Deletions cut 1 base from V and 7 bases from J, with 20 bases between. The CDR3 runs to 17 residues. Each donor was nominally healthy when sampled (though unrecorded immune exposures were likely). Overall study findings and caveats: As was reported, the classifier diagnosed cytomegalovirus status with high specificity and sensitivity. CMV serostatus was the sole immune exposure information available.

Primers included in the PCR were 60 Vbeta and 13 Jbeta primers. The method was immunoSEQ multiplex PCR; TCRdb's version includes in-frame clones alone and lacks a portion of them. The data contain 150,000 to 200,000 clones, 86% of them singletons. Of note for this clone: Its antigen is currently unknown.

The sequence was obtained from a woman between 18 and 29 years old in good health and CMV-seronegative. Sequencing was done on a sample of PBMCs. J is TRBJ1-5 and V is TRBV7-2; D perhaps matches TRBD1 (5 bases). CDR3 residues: CASSLVSEPDGGQPQHF. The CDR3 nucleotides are TGTGCCAGCAGCTTAGTTAGTGAACCGGATGGGGGGCAGCCCCAGCATTTT.